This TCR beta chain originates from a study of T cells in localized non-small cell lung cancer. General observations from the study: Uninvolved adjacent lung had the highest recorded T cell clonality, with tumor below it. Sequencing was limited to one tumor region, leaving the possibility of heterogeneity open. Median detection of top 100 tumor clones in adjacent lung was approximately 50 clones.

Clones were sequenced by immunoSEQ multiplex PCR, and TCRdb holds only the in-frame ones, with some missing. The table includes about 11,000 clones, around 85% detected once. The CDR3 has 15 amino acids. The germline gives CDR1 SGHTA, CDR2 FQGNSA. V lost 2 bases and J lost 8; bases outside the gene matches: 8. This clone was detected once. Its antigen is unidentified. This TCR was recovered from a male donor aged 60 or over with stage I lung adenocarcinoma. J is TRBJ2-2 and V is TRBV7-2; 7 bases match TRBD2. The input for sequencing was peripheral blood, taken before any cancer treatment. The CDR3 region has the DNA TGTGCCAGCAGCTTAATAAGCGGGGCCGTTGGGGAGCTGTTTTTT. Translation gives CASSLISGAVGELFF.